This T cell receptor (beta chain) emerged from a study of shared clonotypes between healthy human individuals. Overall study results and limits: Estimated richness was generally greater in naive than memory subsets.

V gave up 2 bases and J gave up 3 bases, with 10 bases separating them. Germline V gene lookup returns CDR1 SEHNR and CDR2 FQNEAQ (reference sequence). This CDR3 has 15 amino acids. For this clone: What it binds is unknown.

The data were produced by immunoSEQ multiplex PCR, yet TCRdb's version contains in-frame clones alone and is incomplete. The table lists some 2,000,000 clones, 90% to 97% of them singletons. Input material: naive CD4+ T cells sorted from blood. As for subset: CD45RA+ positively selected. The clonotype comes from a man aged 18 to 30 in good health. The rearrangement links TRBV7-9 to TRBJ1-4, with D hard to call. The CDR3 loop reads CASSLFVLANEKLFF. CDR3 coding DNA: TGTGCCAGCAGCTTATTTGTGTTGGCTAATGAAAAACTGTTTTTT.